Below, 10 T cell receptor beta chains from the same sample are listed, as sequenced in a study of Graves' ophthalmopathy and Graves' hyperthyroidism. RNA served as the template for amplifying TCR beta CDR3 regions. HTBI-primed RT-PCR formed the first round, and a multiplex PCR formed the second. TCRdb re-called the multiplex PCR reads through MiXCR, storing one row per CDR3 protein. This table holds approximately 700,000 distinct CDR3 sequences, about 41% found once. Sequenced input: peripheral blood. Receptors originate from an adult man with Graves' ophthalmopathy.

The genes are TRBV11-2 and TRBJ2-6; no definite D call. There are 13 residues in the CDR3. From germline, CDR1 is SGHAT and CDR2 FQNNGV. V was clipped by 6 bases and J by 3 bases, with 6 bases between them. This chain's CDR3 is CASRLDGANVLTF. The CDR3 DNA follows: TGTGCCAGCAGACTTGATGGGGCCAACGTCCTGACTTTC.

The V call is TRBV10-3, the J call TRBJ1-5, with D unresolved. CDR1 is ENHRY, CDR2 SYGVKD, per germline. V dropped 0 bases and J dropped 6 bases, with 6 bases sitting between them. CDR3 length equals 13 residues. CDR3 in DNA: TGTGCCATCAGTGAGTCCTTGGGTCAGCCCCAGCATTTT. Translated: CAISESLGQPQHF.

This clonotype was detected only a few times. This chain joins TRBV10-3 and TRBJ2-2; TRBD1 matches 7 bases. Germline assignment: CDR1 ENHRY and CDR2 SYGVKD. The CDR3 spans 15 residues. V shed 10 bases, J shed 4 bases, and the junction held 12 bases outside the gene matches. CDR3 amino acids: CASSPGQPSTGELFF. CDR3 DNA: TGTGCCAGCAGCCCGGGACAGCCTTCCACCGGGGAGCTGTTTTTT.

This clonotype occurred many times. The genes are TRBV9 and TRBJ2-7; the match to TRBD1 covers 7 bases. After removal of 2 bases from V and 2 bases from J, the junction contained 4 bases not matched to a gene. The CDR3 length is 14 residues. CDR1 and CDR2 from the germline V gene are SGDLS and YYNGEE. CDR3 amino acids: CASSVSGQAYEQYF. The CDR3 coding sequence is TGTGCCAGCAGCGTCTCCGGACAGGCCTACGAGCAGTACTTC.

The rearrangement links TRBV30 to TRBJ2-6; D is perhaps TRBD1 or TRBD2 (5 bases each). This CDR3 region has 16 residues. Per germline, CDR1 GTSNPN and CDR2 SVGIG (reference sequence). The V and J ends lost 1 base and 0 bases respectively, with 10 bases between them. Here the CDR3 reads CAWSGDPSSGANVLTF. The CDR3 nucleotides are TGTGCCTGGAGTGGGGACCCGTCCTCTGGGGCCAACGTCCTGACTTTC.

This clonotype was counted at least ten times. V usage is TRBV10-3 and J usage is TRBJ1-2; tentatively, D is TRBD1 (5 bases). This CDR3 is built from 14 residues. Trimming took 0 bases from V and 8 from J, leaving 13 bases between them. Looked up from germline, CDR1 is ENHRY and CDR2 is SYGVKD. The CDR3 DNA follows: TGTGCCATCAGTGAGTCGGCAGGGCCGGGAGGCTACACCTTC. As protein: CAISESAGPGGYTF.

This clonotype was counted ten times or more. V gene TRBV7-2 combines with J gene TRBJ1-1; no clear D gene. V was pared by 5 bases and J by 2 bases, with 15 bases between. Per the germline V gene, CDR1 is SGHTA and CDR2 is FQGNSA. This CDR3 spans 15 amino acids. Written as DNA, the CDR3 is TGTGCCAGCAGCGCCCCGATGGGTATTAACACTGAAGCTTTCTTT. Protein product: CASSAPMGINTEAFF.

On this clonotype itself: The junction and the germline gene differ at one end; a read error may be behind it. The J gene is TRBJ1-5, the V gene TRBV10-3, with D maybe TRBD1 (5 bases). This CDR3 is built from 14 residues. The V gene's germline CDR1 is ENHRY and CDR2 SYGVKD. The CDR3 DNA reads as TGCGCCATCAGTGACAGCTATAACAATCAGCCCCAGCATTTT. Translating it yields CAISDSYNNQPQHF.

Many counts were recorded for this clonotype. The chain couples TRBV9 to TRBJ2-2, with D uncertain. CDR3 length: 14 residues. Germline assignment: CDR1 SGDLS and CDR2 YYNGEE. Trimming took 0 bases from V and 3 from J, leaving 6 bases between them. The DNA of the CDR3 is TGTGCCAGCAGCGTAGGACTCGACACCGGGGAGCTGTTTTTT. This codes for CASSVGLDTGELFF.

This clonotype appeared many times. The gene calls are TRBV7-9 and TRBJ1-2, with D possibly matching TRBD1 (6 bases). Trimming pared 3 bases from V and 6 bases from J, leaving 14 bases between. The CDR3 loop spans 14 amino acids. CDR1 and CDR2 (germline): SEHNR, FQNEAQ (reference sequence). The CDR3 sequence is CASSLLGGAHGYTF. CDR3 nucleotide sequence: TGTGCCAGCAGCTTGTTGGGGGGCGCCCATGGCTACACCTTC.